One and the same sample provided the 8 T cell receptor beta chains below, sequenced in a study of CD4+ T cells in melanoma. The assay was immunoSEQ multiplex PCR, and TCRdb's table has in-frame clones only and misses some. There are roughly 15,000 clones in the sample; approximately 70% occur only once, and 11% lies in the top ten. Sequencing was performed on cells from a culture (not recorded whether cultured in vitro). The receptors were sampled from a human donor with melanoma.

V is TRBV19 and J is TRBJ2-1, with TRBD2 identical over 8 bases. Germline V gene sequence: CDR1 LNHDA, CDR2 SQIVND (reference sequence). The length of the CDR3 is 13 residues. Here the CDR3 reads CVVSGARLNEQFF. The DNA of the CDR3 is TGTGTCGTTAGCGGGGCTCGCCTAAATGAGCAGTTCTTC.

This chain joins TRBV7-2 and TRBJ2-7, with D perhaps matching TRBD1 (5 bases). Germline V gene lookup returns CDR1 SGHTA and CDR2 FQGNSA. The CDR3 covers 15 residues. The V gene lost 4 bases and the J gene lost 12 bases, with 25 bases spanning the gap. The CDR3 nucleotides read TGTGCCAGCAGCTCGAACACTGACAGCCCCTACGAGAGGTACTTC. Translated: CASSSNTDSPYERYF.

The chain has TRBV11-2 and TRBJ2-5; 8 nucleotides align to TRBD1. The germline gives CDR1 SGHAT, CDR2 FQNNGV. V trimming: 7 bases; J trimming: 2 bases; junction bases outside the gene matches: 3. The CDR3 spans 13 residues. CDR3 DNA sequence: TGTGCCAGCACTAGGACAGGGCAAGAGACCCAGTACTTC. It codes for CASTRTGQETQYF.

V is TRBV18 and J is TRBJ1-1; perhaps TRBD1 as D (6 bases). CDR1 and CDR2 from the germline V gene are KGHSH and LQKENI. CDR3 length: 16 residues. Trimming took off 2 bases at V and 0 bases at J, with 13 bases between the two ends. As DNA, the CDR3 is TGTGCCAGCTCACCATTTTCAGGGGAAATGAACACTGAAGCTTTCTTT. The encoded protein is CASSPFSGEMNTEAFF.

The CDR3 is CASSLAGGDYNEQFF. CDR3 nucleotides: TGTGCCAGCAGTCTAGCGGGGGGGGACTACAATGAGCAGTTCTTC. The V gene is TRBV7-3, the J gene TRBJ2-1; 12 nucleotides match TRBD2. Germline V lookup: CDR1 SGHTA, CDR2 FQGTGA. Trimming cost V 6 bases and J 3 bases; bases outside gene matches: 3. The CDR3 length is 15 residues. Drawing the rest from reference TRBV7-3 and TRBJ2-1, the complete variable domain is GAGVSQTPSNKVTEKGKYVELRCDPISGHTALYWYRQSLGQGPEFLIYFQGTGAADDSGLPNDRFFAVRPEGSVSTLKIQRTERGDSAVYLCASSLAGGDYNEQFFGPGTRLTVL.

The table lists this clone with a few counts. V is TRBV6-5 and J is TRBJ1-4; a weak D match, TRBD1 (6 bases). Looked up from germline, CDR1 is MNHEY and CDR2 is SVGAGI. Trimming left V 3 bases short and J 8 bases short, with 13 bases between. The CDR3 consists of 14 residues. For the CDR3, the DNA is TGTGCCAGCAGTTATGGACAGACTAGGGAAAAACTGTTTTTT. This encodes CASSYGQTREKLFF.

V is TRBV10-3 and J is TRBJ2-7; TRBD2 agrees at 9 bases. Germline loops: CDR1 ENHRY, CDR2 SYGVKD. The CDR3 is 16 residues long. The V and J ends lost 3 bases and 6 bases, in that order; junction bases with no gene match: 12. The CDR3 spells CAISDRGGAMVREQYF. CDR3 DNA: TGTGCCATCAGTGATCGCGGGGGGGCAATGGTCCGCGAGCAGTACTTC.

This sequence joins TRBV18 and TRBJ2-7, with 10 bases lining up with TRBD2. CDR3 size: 14 residues. After removal of 5 bases from V and 6 bases from J, the junction contained 7 bases not matched to a gene. Germline CDR1 reads KGHSH; CDR2 reads LQKENI. The CDR3, as DNA: TGTGCCAGCTCAGAACTAGCGGGATACGGCGAGCAGTACTTC. Translating it yields CASSELAGYGEQYF.